Presented here are 27 T cell receptor beta chains from one specimen sequenced in a study of T cell clonality in common variable immunodeficiency. Repertoires were generated with immunoSEQ multiplex PCR, while TCRdb's copy carries only in-frame clones and drops some. In total the sample includes under 40,000 clones, none of them seen once. Sequences were obtained from peripheral blood mononuclear cells. These TCRs come from a person aged 18 to 75 in good health.

This clone was seen ten or more times. The read ends 3 residues early relative to the CDR3; the germline J gene fills the gap. This rearrangement joins TRBV2 to TRBJ2-1; 8 bases align to TRBD2. The CDR3 spans 18 residues. The junction had 15 bases not matched to a gene; V was cut back by 5 bases and J by 3 bases. Germline lookup yields CDR1 SNHLY and CDR2 FYNNEI. The covered CDR3 bases are TGTGCCAGCAGTTCCCTGATGCAACTAGCGGACTACTACAATGAG. This sequence encodes CASSSLMQLADYYNE. The full CDR3 sequence reads CASSSLMQLADYYNEQFF.

This clone has a count of ten or more. The CDR3 end falls 3 residues outside the read, so it is completed with the germline J gene. The V gene is TRBV5-4, the J gene TRBJ1-2; 7 bases are shared with TRBD1. V dropped 8 bases and J dropped 5; count of bases not matched to a gene: 12. CDR1 is SGHNT, CDR2 YYREEE, per germline (reference sequence). This CDR3 spans 14 amino acids. The CDR3 is CASTNKDRTYGYTF. Incomplete CDR3 DNA: TGTGCCAGTACTAATAAGGACAGGACTTATGGC.

This clone was observed many times. Read sequence stops 3 residues before the CDR3 end, and the germline J gene provides the missing end. J is TRBJ2-3 and V is TRBV6-1, with D perhaps matching TRBD1 (6 bases). Trimming left V 1 base short and J 5 bases short, with 13 bases between. Germline V gene sequence: CDR1 MNHNS, CDR2 SASEGT. This CDR3 has 15 residues. CDR3 region: CASSEGWGRGDTQYF. The sequenced CDR3 bases are TGTGCCAGCAGTGAAGGGTGGGGGCGTGGAGATACG.

At least ten counts were recorded for this clone. The CDR3 end falls 3 residues outside the read, so it is completed with the germline J gene. This chain uses TRBV10-3 with TRBJ1-5, with 7 bases lining up with TRBD1. Germline CDR1 ENHRY, CDR2 SYGVKD. The ends lost 0 bases at V and 0 bases at J; junction bases unmatched: 2. The CDR3 runs to 16 residues. CDR3 sequence: CAISESGQHSNQPQHF. The CDR3 DNA, read in part, is TGTGCCATCAGTGAGTCGGGACAGCATAGCAATCAGCCC.

This clone appeared many times. CDR3 amino acids: CASSVGTDLSYEQYF. The DNA read from the CDR3 is TGTGCCAGTAGTGTTGGGACAGACCTCTCCTACGAG. This chain links TRBV19 with TRBJ2-7; 7 positions agree with TRBD1. The read gets to within 3 residues of the CDR3 end, and the germline J gene fills in the rest. J gave up 0 bases and V 5 bases, and 7 bases lay outside the gene matches. The germline CDR1 and CDR2 sequences are LNHDA and SQIVND (reference sequence). CDR3 length: 15 amino acids.

A word on this clone: The read finishes 3 residues shy of the CDR3 end, and the germline J gene is used to complete it. This chain links TRBV5-1 with TRBJ2-3; TRBD1 aligns across 8 bases. V was clipped by 0 bases and J by 3 bases; unmatched bases: 6. The CDR3 sequence is 16 residues long. Germline CDR1 reads SGHRS; CDR2 reads YFSETQ. The CDR3 DNA, read in part, is TGCGCCAGCAGCTTGGGGGCAGGGGGCCCGACAGATACG. This sequence encodes CASSLGAGGPTDT. From start to end, the CDR3 is CASSLGAGGPTDTQYF.

This clone was detected ten times or more. The read gets to within 3 residues of the CDR3 end, and the germline J gene fills in the rest. The V gene is TRBV13, the J gene TRBJ2-6, with TRBD1 matching over 8 bases. The CDR3 length is 18 residues. Per germline, CDR1 PRHDT and CDR2 FYEKMQ (reference sequence). V dropped 5 bases and J dropped 2; count of bases not matched to a gene: 11. The sequenced CDR3 bases are TGTGCCAGCAGCCTTACAGGGGGAAAGTGGCCTGGGGCCAACGTC. Protein sequence: CASSLTGGKWPGANV. The CDR3, in full, reads CASSLTGGKWPGANVLTF.

This clone was found many times. The CDR3 end falls 3 residues outside the read, so it is completed with the germline J gene. The chain employs TRBV6-2 or TRBV6-3 and TRBJ2-7, with D maybe TRBD2 (6 bases). The V gene's germline CDR1 is MNHEY and CDR2 SVGEGT. Trimming pared 7 bases from V and 3 bases from J, leaving 16 bases between. This CDR3 spans 14 amino acids. The CDR3 loop reads CASTGRGTLYEQYF. CDR3 bases read: TGTGCCAGCACGGGTCGGGGGACTCTCTACGAG.

Ten or more counts support this clone. From the germline J gene comes the end of the CDR3, since the read stops 3 residues before it. The gene calls are TRBV19 and TRBJ2-6; TRBD2 is a possible D gene (6 bases). V was trimmed by 6 bases and J by 4 bases, leaving 7 bases between them. CDR3 size: 13 residues. The V gene's germline CDR1 is LNHDA and CDR2 SQIVND (reference sequence). CDR3 sequence: CASSLAGANVLTF. Partial CDR3 DNA: TGTGCCAGTAGCCTAGCGGGGGCCAACGTC.

This clone has a count of ten or more. The CDR3 goes on 3 residues after the read ends, and that part is filled in from the germline J gene. The V and J genes are TRBV20-1 and TRBJ1-2; D not resolved. This CDR3 is 11 amino acids long. CDR1 is DFQATT, CDR2 SNEGSKA, per germline (reference sequence). CDR3 protein: CSAPVPRGYTF. The sequenced part of the CDR3 DNA is TGCAGTGCTCCGGTACCTAGGGGC.

This clone was counted ten times or more. Read data end 3 residues before the CDR3 end; the end is taken from the germline J gene. This chain uses TRBV30 with TRBJ1-4, with D uncertain. This CDR3 is built from 15 residues. Deletions cut 0 bases from V and 8 bases from J, with 16 bases between. The germline V gene encodes CDR1 GTSNPN and CDR2 SVGIG (reference sequence). CDR3 DNA (partial): TGTGCCTGGAGTGTCGGTGCGCAGGCGGGCGAAAAA. Protein product: CAWSVGAQAGEK. The entire CDR3 sequence reads CAWSVGAQAGEKLFF.

Ten or more counts support this clone. The read comes to an end 3 residues before the CDR3 does, leaving the germline J gene to fill in the end. The chain couples TRBV15 to TRBJ2-1; the D gene is possibly TRBD2 (5 bases). The CDR3 extends over 15 amino acids. Germline V gene data show CDR1 as LNHNV and CDR2 as YYDKDF (reference sequence). Trimming took off 0 bases at V and 7 bases at J, with 13 bases between the two ends. The sequenced CDR3 bases are TGTGCCACCAGCAGAGATCGGGGTCTCCAGAATGAG. Its translation is CATSRDRGLQNE. The whole CDR3 reads CATSRDRGLQNEQFF.

This clone was picked up many times. Read sequence stops 3 residues before the CDR3 end, and the germline J gene provides the missing end. The rearrangement uses TRBV29-1 and TRBJ2-5, with 14 bases that match TRBD2. CDR1 and CDR2 from the germline V gene are SQVTM and ANQGSEA. V dropped 7 bases and J dropped 4; count of bases not matched to a gene: 11. The CDR3 runs to 16 residues. CDR3 DNA, as far as it was read: TGCAGCGGGACTAGCGGGGGGATTCTAAGCGGAGAGACC. Translation gives CSGTSGGILSGET. The whole CDR3 is CSGTSGGILSGETQYF.

This clone was seen at least ten times. The CDR3 goes on 3 residues after the read ends, and that part is filled in from the germline J gene. V is TRBV29-1 and J is TRBJ2-1, with TRBD1 matching 9 bases. V shed 2 bases and J 2 bases; nucleotides not matched to a gene: 4. The CDR3 length is 15 residues. Germline CDR1 reads SQVTM; CDR2 reads ANQGSEA. The sequenced CDR3 bases are TGCAGCGTTGAAAGGCGGGACAGGGCCTACAATGAG. Translating gives CSVERRDRAYNE. The full CDR3 is CSVERRDRAYNEQFF.

By share of the sample, this clone is medium-sized (0.01 to 0.1%). The read stops 3 residues short of the end of the CDR3; the missing end is completed from the germline J gene. This chain connects TRBV5-1 to TRBJ1-2, with no clear D. V lost 6 bases to trimming and J lost 3 bases, with 15 bases between them. The CDR3 runs 14 residues. CDR1 and CDR2 (germline): SGHRS, YFSETQ. Partial CDR3 DNA: TGCGCCAGCAAATTTATCCCGGCGGACTATGGC. It codes for CASKFIPADYG. The CDR3 as a whole reads CASKFIPADYGYTF.

This clone was counted ten times or more. Read sequence stops 3 residues before the CDR3 end, and the germline J gene provides the missing end. This chain links TRBV20-1 with TRBJ2-7; no clear D gene. The V and J ends lost 6 bases and 0 bases respectively, with 15 bases between them. Germline V gives CDR1 DFQATT, CDR2 SNEGSKA (reference sequence). This CDR3 contains 14 residues. CDR3 amino acids: CSAIPPGFSYEQYF. Incomplete CDR3 DNA: TGCAGTGCCATCCCCCCCGGGTTCTCCTACGAG.

This clone has a count of ten or more. Read sequence stops 3 residues before the CDR3 end, and the germline J gene provides the missing end. The chain recombines TRBV2 with TRBJ1-2; tentatively, D is TRBD1 (6 bases). Germline V CDR1 and CDR2: SNHLY, FYNNEI. The CDR3 has 15 amino acids. CDR3 DNA, as far as it was read: TGTGCCAGCAGTGAGGGGATCAGGGGTGGCAGGGGC. It codes for CASSEGIRGGRG. The CDR3, in full, reads CASSEGIRGGRGYTF.

Ten or more counts support this clone. With the read ending 3 residues before the CDR3 end, the germline J gene is used to fill in that end. This chain links TRBV20-1 with TRBJ2-5; D possibly uses TRBD1 or TRBD2 (5 bases each). Trimming removed 4 bases at V and 5 bases at J, with 20 bases between. Germline V CDR1 and CDR2: DFQATT, SNEGSKA (reference sequence). The CDR3 contains 15 residues. The CDR3 bases that were read are TGCAGTGCTACGACCCCCCAGGGAGTTGGGGAGACC. Its translation: CSATTPQGVGET. The entire CDR3 protein is CSATTPQGVGETQYF.

This clone came up many times. The read ends 3 residues early relative to the CDR3; the germline J gene fills the gap. The chain carries TRBV11-2 and TRBJ1-1, with D possibly being TRBD1 (6 bases). The V gene lost 6 bases and the J gene lost 2 bases, with 16 bases spanning the gap. This CDR3 has 15 amino acids. Germline V CDR1 and CDR2: SGHAT, FQNNGV. CDR3 DNA (partial): TGTGCCAGCAGAAAAACGGGACACCATAACACTGAA. Amino acids: CASRKTGHHNTE. The CDR3 reads in full as CASRKTGHHNTEAFF.

This clone was counted ten times or more. The CDR3 is CASSTKGAVGLSGISYEQYF. The sequenced CDR3 bases are TGTGCCAGTAGTACGAAAGGGGCAGTCGGGCTGAGCGGGATATCCTACGAG. The chain employs TRBV19 and TRBJ2-7; 7 nucleotides align to TRBD2. Sequencing ends 3 residues short of the CDR3 end; the germline J gene provides the rest. The CDR3 contains 20 residues. CDR1 is LNHDA, CDR2 SQIVND, per germline (reference sequence). V gave up 4 bases and J gave up 1 base; unmatched junction bases: 22.

This clone occurred many times. The read stops 3 residues short of the end of the CDR3; the missing end is completed from the germline J gene. The gene calls are TRBV6-2 or TRBV6-3 and TRBJ1-2; TRBD1 matches at 8 bases. The CDR3 sequence is 14 residues long. Germline V gene data show CDR1 as MNHEY and CDR2 as SVGEGT. The CDR3 bases that were read are TGTGCCAGCAGTTCTCTGAGGACAGGGATCGGC. Translating it yields CASSSLRTGIG. The full CDR3 is CASSSLRTGIGYTF.

The sample holds many counts of this clone. The read terminates 3 residues before the CDR3 end, so the remaining end is supplied by the germline J gene. V gene TRBV5-1 combines with J gene TRBJ2-3; D unclear. The CDR3 totals 14 residues. Trimming took off 0 bases at V and 4 bases at J, with 9 bases between the two ends. Germline loops: CDR1 SGHRS, CDR2 YFSETQ. This CDR3 reads CASSLAVTADTQYF. CDR3 DNA (partial): TGCGCCAGCAGCTTGGCCGTCACAGCAGATACG.

This clone was picked up many times. The read is 3 residues too short to cover the CDR3 end, so that end is filled in from the germline J gene. The chain links TRBV6-1 to TRBJ1-2, with TRBD1 matching 8 bases. Germline CDR1 reads MNHNS; CDR2 reads SASEGT. V shed 4 bases, J shed 7 bases, and the junction held 14 bases outside the gene matches. The CDR3 has 16 residues. CDR3 bases read: TGTGCCAGCAGTGTGGGACAGGAGCCTCCCTTCGGTGGC. Protein: CASSVGQEPPFGG. The CDR3 as a whole reads CASSVGQEPPFGGYTF.

This clone was counted many times. Coverage ceases 3 residues before the CDR3 finishes, and the germline J gene fills in the end. This chain uses TRBV6-2 or TRBV6-3 with TRBJ2-3; the match to TRBD1 covers 7 bases. With V trimmed by 7 bases and J by 4 bases, 8 bases remained unmatched. Looked up from germline, CDR1 is MNHEY and CDR2 is SVGEGT. This CDR3 spans 14 amino acids. CDR3 DNA, as far as it was read: TGTGCCAGCACAGAGACAGGGTCGGCAGATACG. It encodes CASTETGSADT. The CDR3 in its entirety is CASTETGSADTQYF.

This clone was counted a few times. A much more abundant neighbour one base away suggests this may be a read error. The CDR3 end falls 3 residues outside the read, so it is completed with the germline J gene. This sample includes further DNA sequences coding for the same CDR3. The chain carries TRBV2 and TRBJ1-2, with 7 bases fitting TRBD1. The CDR3 has 13 amino acids. J gave up 3 bases and V 6 bases, and 4 bases lay outside the gene matches. CDR1 SNHLY and CDR2 FYNNEI come from the germline V gene. The covered CDR3 bases are TGTGCCAGCAGGTCGGACAGGTACTATGGC. This encodes CASRSDRYYG. The whole CDR3 protein reads CASRSDRYYGYTF.

This clone was seen many times. The CDR3 is cut off 3 residues early in the read; its end comes from the germline J gene. V is TRBV6-2 or TRBV6-3 and J is TRBJ2-5, with a tentative D call TRBD2 (5 bases). Between the trimmed V and J ends, which lost 4 bases and 7 bases, there was a span of 13 bases. The CDR3 covers 13 residues. CDR1 is MNHEY and CDR2 is SVGEGT in the germline V gene. Incomplete CDR3 DNA: TGTGCCAGCAGTTTGGAGGCGGCTGGGACC. Its translation is CASSLEAAGT. The entire CDR3 sequence reads CASSLEAAGTQYF.

This clone was detected many times. The missing CDR3 end, 3 residues past where the read stops, is filled in from the germline J gene. The chain uses TRBV7-9 and TRBJ1-2; D not certain. The CDR3 is made up of 12 amino acids. The germline V and J ends were trimmed by 5 bases and 7 bases, with 11 bases remaining between them. CDR1 is SEHNR and CDR2 is FQNEAQ in the germline V gene (reference sequence). CDR3 DNA (partial): TGTGCCAGCAGCCGTGAAGGTCCTGGC. As protein: CASSREGPG. The CDR3 reads in full as CASSREGPGYTF.